This entry features one T cell receptor beta chain sequence. Its antigen remains unidentified. MiXCR, run by TCRdb on the reads, gives a single entry per CDR3 protein. The sample holds approximately 110,000 distinct CDR3 sequences, 10% seen once. The sample is drawn from a study of T cell repertoires in cytomegalovirus infection. V was clipped by 1 base and J by 3 bases; unmatched bases: 9. CDR3 length: 17 residues. Per the germline V gene, CDR1 is KGHDR and CDR2 is SFDVKD. Specimen: PBMCs, sequenced either directly or after in vitro stimulation (not recorded which). The receptor's source is a human donor in good health (CMV status not recorded). Some clones in this sample may be carry-over from other donors' samples. The gene calls are TRBV24-1 and TRBJ2-5, with 8 bases fitting TRBD1. CDR3: CATSDFQDRGKEETQYF. DNA for the CDR3: TGTGCCACCAGTGATTTTCAAGACAGGGGAAAGGAAGAGACCCAGTACTTC.